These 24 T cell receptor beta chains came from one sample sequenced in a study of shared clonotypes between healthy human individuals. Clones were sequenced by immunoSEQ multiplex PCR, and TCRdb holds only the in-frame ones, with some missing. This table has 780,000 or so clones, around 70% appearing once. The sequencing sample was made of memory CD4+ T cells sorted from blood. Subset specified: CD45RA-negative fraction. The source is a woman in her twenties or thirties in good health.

This CDR3 reads CASRSRGGKPEAFF. The CDR3 bases are TGTGCCAGCAGAAGCAGAGGGGGTAAACCTGAAGCTTTCTTT. This chain connects TRBV5-5 to TRBJ1-1; D is possibly TRBD1 (6 bases). The germline V and J ends were trimmed by 5 bases and 6 bases, with 17 bases remaining between them. This CDR3 has 14 amino acids. Germline V lookup: CDR1 SGHKS, CDR2 YYEKEE (reference sequence).

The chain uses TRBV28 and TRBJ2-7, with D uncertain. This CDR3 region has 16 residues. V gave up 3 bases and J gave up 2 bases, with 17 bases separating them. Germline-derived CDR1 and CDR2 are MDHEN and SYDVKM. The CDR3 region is CASSLGNFGPTYEQYF. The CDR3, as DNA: TGTGCCAGCAGTTTGGGGAACTTTGGCCCCACCTACGAGCAGTACTTC.

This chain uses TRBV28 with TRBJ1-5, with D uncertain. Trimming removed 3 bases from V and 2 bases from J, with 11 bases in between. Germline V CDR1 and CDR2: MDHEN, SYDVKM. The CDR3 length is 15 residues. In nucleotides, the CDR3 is TGTGCCAGCAGTTTCGCCGGGTCGGGCAATCAGCCCCAGCATTTT. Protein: CASSFAGSGNQPQHF.

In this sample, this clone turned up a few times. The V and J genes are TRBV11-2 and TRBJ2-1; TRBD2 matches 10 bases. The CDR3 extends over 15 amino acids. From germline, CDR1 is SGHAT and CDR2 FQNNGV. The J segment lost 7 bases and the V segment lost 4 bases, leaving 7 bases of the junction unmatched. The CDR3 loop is CASSSTAGGGNEQFF. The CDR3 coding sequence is TGTGCCAGCAGCTCCACAGCGGGAGGGGGTAATGAGCAGTTCTTC.

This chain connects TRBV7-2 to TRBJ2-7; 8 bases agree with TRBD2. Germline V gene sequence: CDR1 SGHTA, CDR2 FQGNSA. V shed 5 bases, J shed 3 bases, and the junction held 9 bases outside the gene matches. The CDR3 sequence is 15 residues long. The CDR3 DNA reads TGTGCCAGCAGCCCCGCGGGAGGATTACTCTACGAGCAGTACTTC. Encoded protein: CASSPAGGLLYEQYF. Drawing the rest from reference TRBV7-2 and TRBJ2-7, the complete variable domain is GAGVSQSPSNKVTEKGKDVELRCDPISGHTALYWYRQSLGQGLEFLIYFQGNSAPDKSGLPSDRFSAERTGGSVSTLTIQRTQQEDSAVYLCASSPAGGLLYEQYFGPGTRLTVT.

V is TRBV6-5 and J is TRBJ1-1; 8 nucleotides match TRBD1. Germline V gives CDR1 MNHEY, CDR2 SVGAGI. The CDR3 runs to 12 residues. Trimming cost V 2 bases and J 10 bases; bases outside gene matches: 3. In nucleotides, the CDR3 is TGTGCCAGCAGTTACCCTGGACAGGGAGCTTTCTTT. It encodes CASSYPGQGAFF.

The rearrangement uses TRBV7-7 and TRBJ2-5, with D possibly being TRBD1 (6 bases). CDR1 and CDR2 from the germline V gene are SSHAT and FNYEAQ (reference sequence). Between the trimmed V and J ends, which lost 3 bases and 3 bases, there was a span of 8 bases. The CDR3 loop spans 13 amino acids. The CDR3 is CASSFNREETQYF. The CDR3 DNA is TGTGCCAGCAGCTTTAACAGGGAAGAGACCCAGTACTTC.

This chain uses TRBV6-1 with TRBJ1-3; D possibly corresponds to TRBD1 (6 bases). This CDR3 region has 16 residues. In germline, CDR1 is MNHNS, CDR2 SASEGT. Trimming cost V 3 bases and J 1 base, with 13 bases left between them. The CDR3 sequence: CASSDPGTLSGNTIYF. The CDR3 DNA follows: TGTGCCAGCAGTGATCCCGGGACACTGTCTGGAAACACCATATATTTT.

Written as DNA, the CDR3 is TGTGCCAGCAGTGTATTCCAGGAATCCTACGAGCAGTACTTC. Its protein product is CASSVFQESYEQYF. The rearrangement links TRBV2 to TRBJ2-7; D is unclear. V lost 4 bases and J lost 1, with 11 bases in between. The CDR3 extends over 14 amino acids. CDR1 and CDR2 (germline): SNHLY, FYNNEI.

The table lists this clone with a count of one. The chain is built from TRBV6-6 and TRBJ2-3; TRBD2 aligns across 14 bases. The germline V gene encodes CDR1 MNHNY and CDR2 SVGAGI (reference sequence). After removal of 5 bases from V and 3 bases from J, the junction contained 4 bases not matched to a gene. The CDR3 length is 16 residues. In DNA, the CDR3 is TGTGCCAGCAGTACGGGACTAGCGGGAGTAACAGATACGCAGTATTTT. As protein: CASSTGLAGVTDTQYF.

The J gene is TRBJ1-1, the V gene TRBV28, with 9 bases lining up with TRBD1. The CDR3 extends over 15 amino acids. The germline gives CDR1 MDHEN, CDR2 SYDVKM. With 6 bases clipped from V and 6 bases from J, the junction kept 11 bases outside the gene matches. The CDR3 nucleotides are TGTGCCAGCAGACAAGGACAGGGGAAATTGTCTGAAGCTTTCTTT. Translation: CASRQGQGKLSEAFF.

The CDR3 DNA reads TGTGCCAGCAGTTTATCGCGCTACGAGCAGTACTTC. Its translation is CASSLSRYEQYF. The chain recombines TRBV2 with TRBJ2-7; D is uncertain. This CDR3 is 12 amino acids long. Germline CDR1 and CDR2: SNHLY and FYNNEI. Trimming stripped 5 bases from V and 3 bases from J, with 8 bases between.

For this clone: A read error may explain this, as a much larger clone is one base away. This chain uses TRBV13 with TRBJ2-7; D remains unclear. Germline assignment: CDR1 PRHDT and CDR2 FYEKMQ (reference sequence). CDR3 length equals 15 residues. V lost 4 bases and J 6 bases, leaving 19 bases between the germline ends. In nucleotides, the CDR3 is TGTGCCAGCAGCTATGGGTTAGTCTCCCAGAGCGAGCAGTACTTC. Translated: CASSYGLVSQSEQYF. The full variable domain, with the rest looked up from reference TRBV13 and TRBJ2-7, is AAGVIQSPRHLIKEKRETATLKCYPIPRHDTVYWYQQGPGQDPQFLISFYEKMQSDKGSIPDRFSAQQFSDYHSELNMSSLELGDSALYFCASSYGLVSQSEQYFGPGTRLTVT.

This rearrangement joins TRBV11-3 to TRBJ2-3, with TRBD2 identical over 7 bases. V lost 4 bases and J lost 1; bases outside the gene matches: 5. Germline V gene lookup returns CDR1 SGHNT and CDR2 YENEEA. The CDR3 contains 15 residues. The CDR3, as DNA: TGTGCCAGCAGCTCCCGCGGGGGAGGCACAGATACGCAGTATTTT. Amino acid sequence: CASSSRGGGTDTQYF.

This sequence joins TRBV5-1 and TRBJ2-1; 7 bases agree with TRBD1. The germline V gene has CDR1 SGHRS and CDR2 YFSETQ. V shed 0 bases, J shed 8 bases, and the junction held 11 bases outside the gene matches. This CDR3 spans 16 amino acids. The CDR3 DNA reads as TGCGCCAGCAGCTTGGTTGGTACAGGGGATGACCATGAGCAGTTCTTC. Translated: CASSLVGTGDDHEQFF.

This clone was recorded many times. CDR3 nucleotides: TGTGCCAGCTCAGTGACCGGGACAGGGGTCCACGAGCAGTACTTC. This gives the protein CASSVTGTGVHEQYF. The V gene is TRBV18, the J gene TRBJ2-7; the match to TRBD1 covers 10 bases. The CDR3 spans 15 residues. Germline V lookup: CDR1 KGHSH, CDR2 LQKENI. Trimming at V came to 5 bases and at J to 5 bases, leaving 9 bases not matched to a gene.

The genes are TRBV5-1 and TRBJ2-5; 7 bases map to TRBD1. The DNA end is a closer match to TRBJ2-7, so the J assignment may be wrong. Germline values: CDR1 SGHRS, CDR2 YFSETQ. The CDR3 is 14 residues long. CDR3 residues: CASRYRDSSYEQYF. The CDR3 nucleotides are TGCGCCAGCAGATACCGGGACAGCTCCTACGAGCAGTACTTC.

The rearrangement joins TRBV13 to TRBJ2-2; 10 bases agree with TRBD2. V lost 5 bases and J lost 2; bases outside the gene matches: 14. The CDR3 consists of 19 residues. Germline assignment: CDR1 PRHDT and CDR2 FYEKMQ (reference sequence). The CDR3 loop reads CASSPDLFSGRKNTGELFF. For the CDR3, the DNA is TGTGCCAGCAGCCCCGACCTGTTTAGCGGGAGGAAAAACACCGGGGAGCTGTTTTTT.

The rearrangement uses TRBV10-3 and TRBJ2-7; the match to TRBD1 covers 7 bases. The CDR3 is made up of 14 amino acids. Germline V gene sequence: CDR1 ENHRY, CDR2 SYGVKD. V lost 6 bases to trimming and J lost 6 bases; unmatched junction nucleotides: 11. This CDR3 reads CAIRKGAEQSEQYF. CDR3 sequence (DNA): TGTGCCATCAGAAAGGGGGCGGAACAGTCCGAGCAGTACTTC.

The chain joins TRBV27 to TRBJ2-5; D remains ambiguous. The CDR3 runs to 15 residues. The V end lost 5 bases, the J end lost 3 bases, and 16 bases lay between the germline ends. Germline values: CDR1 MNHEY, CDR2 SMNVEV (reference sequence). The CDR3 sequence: CASSPRSHVEETQYF. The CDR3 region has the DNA TGTGCCAGCAGTCCTCGGAGCCATGTAGAAGAGACCCAGTACTTC.

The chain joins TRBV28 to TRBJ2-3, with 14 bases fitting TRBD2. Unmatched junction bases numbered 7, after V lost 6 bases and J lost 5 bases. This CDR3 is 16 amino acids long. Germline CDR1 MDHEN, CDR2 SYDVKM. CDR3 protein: CASSLGLAGERDTQYF. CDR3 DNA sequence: TGTGCCAGCAGCCTGGGACTAGCGGGGGAGAGAGATACGCAGTATTTT. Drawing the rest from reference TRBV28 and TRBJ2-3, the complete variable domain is DVKVTQSSRYLVKRTGEKVFLECVQDMDHENMFWYRQDPGLGLRLIYFSYDVKMKEKGDIPEGYSVSREKKERFSLILESASTNQTSMYLCASSLGLAGERDTQYFGPGTRLTVL.

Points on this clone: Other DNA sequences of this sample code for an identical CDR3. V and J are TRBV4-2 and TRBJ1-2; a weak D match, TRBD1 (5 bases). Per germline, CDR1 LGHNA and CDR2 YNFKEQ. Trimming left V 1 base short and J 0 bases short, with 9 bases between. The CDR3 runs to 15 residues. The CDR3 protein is CASSQGGAANYGYTF. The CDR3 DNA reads TGTGCCAGCAGCCAAGGAGGGGCGGCTAACTATGGCTACACCTTC.

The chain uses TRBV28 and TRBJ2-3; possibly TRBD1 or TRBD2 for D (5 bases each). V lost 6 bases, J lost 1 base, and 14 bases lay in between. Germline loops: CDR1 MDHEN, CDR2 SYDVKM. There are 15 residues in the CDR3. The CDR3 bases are TGTGCCAGCAGGCCTAGGGACGGACGCACAGATACGCAGTATTTT. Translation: CASRPRDGRTDTQYF.

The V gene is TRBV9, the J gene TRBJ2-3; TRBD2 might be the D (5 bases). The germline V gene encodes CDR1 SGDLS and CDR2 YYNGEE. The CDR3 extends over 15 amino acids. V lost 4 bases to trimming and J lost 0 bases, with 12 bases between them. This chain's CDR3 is CASSSSRASTDTQYF. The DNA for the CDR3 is TGTGCCAGCAGCTCCTCGCGGGCTAGCACAGATACGCAGTATTTT.